Listed below are T cell receptor beta chains from one sample, sequenced in a study of blood T cell repertoires in COVID-19. The data were produced by immunoSEQ multiplex PCR, yet TCRdb's version contains in-frame clones alone and is incomplete. The sample records approximately 98,000 clones, just over 85% being singletons. The specimen was peripheral blood. The receptors come from a human donor in a cohort sampled during active COVID-19. Each CDR3 is given with its conserved first and last residue. The D gene is left open where the match is weak. The size entry is marked missing in some rows and otherwise reads once, few, many or a size class.

j_gene,v_gene,d_gene,abundance,CDR3aa,CDR3nt
TRBJ2-1,TRBV6-5,TRBD2,NA,CAGGFYNEQFF,TGTGCGGGAGGGTTCTACAATGAGCAGTTCTTC
TRBJ2-5,TRBV18,NA,NA,CASSPTRRGFDQETQYF,TGTGCCAGCTCACCTACGAGGAGGGGCTTCGATCAAGAGACCCAGTACTTC
TRBJ2-7,TRBV5-4,TRBD2,once,CASSIGLAGENYEQYF,TGTGCCAGCAGCATAGGCCTAGCGGGAGAGAACTACGAGCAGTACTTC
TRBJ1-1,TRBV3-1/TRBV3-2,NA,NA,CASSLGGRNTEAFF,TGTGCCAGCAGCCTGGGGGGACGGAACACTGAAGCTTTCTTT
TRBJ2-1,TRBV6-5,NA,NA,CASSLTAQVNNEQFF,TGTGCCAGCAGTCTCACTGCCCAAGTCAACAATGAGCAGTTCTTC
TRBJ2-2,TRBV4-1,NA,NA,CASSQFYTTNTGELFF,TGCGCCAGCAGCCAATTCTATACGACGAACACCGGGGAGCTGTTTTTT
TRBJ1-2,TRBV18,TRBD1,NA,CASSPTGQGANYGYTF,TGTGCCAGCTCACCGACCGGACAGGGGGCGAACTATGGCTACACCTTC
TRBJ1-2,TRBV6-5,TRBD1,NA,CASKIQGADGYTF,TGTGCCAGCAAAATACAGGGGGCGGATGGCTACACCTTC
TRBJ1-2,TRBV6-1,NA,few,CASSDGPSNGYTF,TGTGCCAGCAGTGATGGGCCCTCCAATGGCTACACCTTC
TRBJ1-5,TRBV23-1,TRBD1,NA,CASSPRGALGNQPQHF,TGCGCCAGCAGCCCCAGGGGGGCCCTGGGGAATCAGCCCCAGCATTTT
TRBJ2-7,TRBV6-1,NA,NA,CASSEALKGFLPYEQYF,TGTGCCAGCAGTGAAGCGCTGAAGGGGTTCCTTCCATACGAGCAGTACTTC
TRBJ2-3,TRBV10-1,TRBD2,NA,CASSSGLAGVRDTQYF,TGCGCCAGCAGCAGCGGACTAGCGGGAGTAAGAGATACGCAGTATTTT
TRBJ2-2,TRBV3-1/TRBV3-2,NA,NA,CASSQGVVRGPNTGELFF,TGTGCCAGCAGCCAAGGGGTTGTGCGGGGCCCGAACACCGGGGAGCTGTTTTTT
TRBJ1-6,TRBV2,NA,NA,CASSELGGNSPLHF,TGTGCCAGCAGTGAATTAGGCGGGAATTCACCCCTCCACTTT
TRBJ2-4,TRBV11-3,TRBD1,NA,CASSLATGGYGNIQYF,TGTGCCAGCAGCTTGGCGACAGGGGGCTATGGGAACATTCAGTACTTC
TRBJ2-2,TRBV2,NA,NA,CASSGQEEKTGELFF,TGTGCCAGCAGTGGGCAGGAGGAGAAGACCGGGGAGCTGTTTTTT
TRBJ1-2,TRBV28,TRBD1,NA,CASSAGTGRGYTF,TGTGCCAGCAGTGCCGGGACAGGGAGAGGCTACACCTTC
TRBJ2-2,TRBV5-4,TRBD1,NA,CASSFRTGSNTGELFF,TGTGCCAGCAGCTTTCGGACAGGCTCGAACACCGGGGAGCTGTTTTTT
TRBJ2-1,TRBV5-1,TRBD2,NA,CASSPGTSGGVEQFF,TGCGCCAGCAGCCCGGGGACTAGCGGGGGGGTGGAGCAGTTCTTC
TRBJ2-7,TRBV19,TRBD2,NA,CASSIDRTSGAPYEQYF,TGTGCCAGTAGTATAGATCGAACTAGCGGGGCTCCCTACGAGCAGTACTTC
TRBJ2-7,TRBV27,NA,NA,CASSSLDSHHEQYF,TGTGCCAGCAGCTCCCTGGACAGTCACCACGAGCAGTACTTC
TRBJ2-7,TRBV29-1,TRBD1,NA,CSVFGQGGNEQYF,TGCAGCGTTTTCGGACAGGGTGGAAACGAGCAGTACTTC
TRBJ2-2,TRBV6-5,TRBD1,NA,CASTGTGTNTGELFF,TGTGCCAGCACCGGGACAGGGACGAACACCGGGGAGCTGTTTTTT
TRBJ2-1,TRBV9,TRBD2,once,CASSVALAGNYNEQFF,TGTGCCAGCAGCGTTGCACTAGCGGGGAACTACAATGAGCAGTTCTTC
TRBJ2-7,TRBV2,TRBD2,NA,CASSELAGSSYEQYF,TGTGCCAGCAGTGAGTTAGCGGGGAGCTCCTACGAGCAGTACTTC
TRBJ2-7,TRBV4-2,TRBD1,NA,CASSQGRGRYEQYF,TGTGCCAGCAGCCAAGGTAGGGGGCGGTACGAGCAGTACTTC
TRBJ1-1,TRBV19,NA,many,CASSIGHSFAGGMNTEAFF,TGTGCCAGTAGTATAGGTCATTCTTTTGCAGGTGGTATGAACACTGAAGCTTTCTTT
TRBJ2-7,TRBV18,NA,NA,CASSRAGIGSYEQYF,TGTGCCAGCTCACGTGCAGGGATCGGCTCCTACGAGCAGTACTTC
TRBJ2-5,TRBV7-9,TRBD2,NA,CASTSAGGPETQYF,TGTGCCAGCACCTCAGCGGGGGGGCCTGAGACCCAGTACTTC
TRBJ1-6,TRBV9,NA,NA,CASSVALGYNSPLHF,TGTGCCAGCAGCGTAGCACTAGGATATAATTCACCCCTCCACTTT
TRBJ1-2,TRBV7-9,NA,NA,CASTFTPGVGYGYTF,TGTGCCAGCACCTTTACCCCAGGGGTGGGCTATGGCTACACCTTC
TRBJ2-1,TRBV27,TRBD1,NA,CASIPGQGAYNEQFF,TGTGCCAGCATCCCCGGACAGGGGGCCTACAATGAGCAGTTCTTC
TRBJ1-5,TRBV20-1,NA,NA,CSARRGQPQHF,TGCAGTGCTAGGAGAGGGCAGCCCCAGCATTTT
TRBJ1-6,TRBV18,NA,NA,CASSLSGDPNSPLHF,TGTGCCAGCTCATTATCAGGGGATCCTAATTCACCCCTCCACTTT
TRBJ2-3,TRBV15,NA,NA,CATSRGTEWPTSSTDTQYF,TGTGCCACCAGCAGAGGTACGGAGTGGCCCACCTCTAGCACAGATACGCAGTATTTT
TRBJ1-2,TRBV19,NA,NA,CASSWNSGYTF,TGTGCCAGTAGTTGGAACAGTGGCTACACCTTC
TRBJ2-1,TRBV27,TRBD2,NA,CASSPLTVIAGGRGSYNEQFF,TGTGCCAGCAGTCCTTTAACCGTGATAGCGGGAGGTCGAGGGTCCTACAATGAGCAGTTCTTC
TRBJ2-3,TRBV5-6,TRBD1,NA,CATRTGTGGDTQYF,TGTGCCACCAGGACCGGGACAGGGGGAGATACGCAGTATTTT
TRBJ1-2,TRBV9,NA,NA,CASSVGDTENYGYTF,TGTGCCAGCAGCGTAGGAGACACAGAGAACTATGGCTACACCTTC
TRBJ1-3,TRBV28,TRBD1,NA,CASSPKATGGRNTIYF,TGTGCCAGCAGTCCAAAGGCGACAGGGGGCCGAAACACCATATATTTT
TRBJ1-5,TRBV7-8,TRBD1,NA,CASSDRGNQPQHF,TGTGCCAGCAGTGACAGGGGCAATCAGCCCCAGCATTTT
TRBJ2-7,TRBV7-9,NA,once,CASSLSGPTSEQYF,TGTGCCAGCAGCTTAAGCGGGCCCACGTCCGAGCAGTACTTC
TRBJ2-3,TRBV7-3,NA,NA,CASSPLGGASDTQYF,TGTGCCAGCAGCCCCCTAGGGGGGGCGTCAGATACGCAGTATTTT
TRBJ1-2,TRBV6-2/TRBV6-3,TRBD1,NA,CASSPTGDYGYTF,TGTGCCAGCAGTCCAACAGGGGACTATGGCTACACCTTC
TRBJ2-7,TRBV15,TRBD2,NA,CATSRTSGYEQYF,TGTGCCACCAGCAGGACTAGCGGCTACGAGCAGTACTTC
TRBJ2-7,TRBV6-5,NA,NA,CASLADRSSYEQYF,TGTGCCAGCCTAGCCGACAGGAGCTCCTACGAGCAGTACTTC
TRBJ2-1,TRBV27,NA,NA,CASSPWTSGSYNEQFF,TGTGCCAGCAGTCCCTGGACTTCGGGCTCCTACAATGAGCAGTTCTTC
TRBJ1-2,TRBV5-4,NA,NA,CASRGTGGASEGNGYTF,TGTGCCAGCAGGGGGACTGGGGGGGCCTCGGAGGGCAATGGCTACACCTTC
TRBJ2-3,TRBV19,NA,once,CASSRPDLGDTQYF,TGTGCCAGTAGTAGGCCCGATCTGGGCGATACGCAGTATTTT
TRBJ2-3,TRBV6-1,TRBD1,NA,CASSGGPGQSNTDTQYF,TGTGCCAGCAGTGGGGGACCGGGACAGTCTAACACAGATACGCAGTATTTT
TRBJ2-2,TRBV9,TRBD2,NA,CASRRTSGALGTGELFF,TGTGCCAGCAGAAGGACTAGCGGGGCCCTGGGCACCGGGGAGCTGTTTTTT
TRBJ1-1,TRBV6-5,NA,NA,CASRRQTNTEAFF,TGTGCCAGCAGACGACAGACGAACACTGAAGCTTTCTTT
TRBJ2-3,TRBV24-1,TRBD2,once,CATSTSGGPSTDTQYF,TGTGCCACAAGTACTAGCGGGGGGCCGAGCACAGATACGCAGTATTTT
TRBJ1-1,TRBV3-1/TRBV3-2,NA,NA,CATSTGAREAFF,TGTGCCACCTCGACTGGGGCTCGGGAAGCTTTCTTT
TRBJ2-7,TRBV9,NA,NA,CASSPGEGTGYEQYF,TGTGCCAGCAGCCCCGGGGAGGGGACAGGATACGAGCAGTACTTC
TRBJ2-7,TRBV6-1,TRBD1,NA,CASSDTGGGEQYF,TGTGCCAGCAGTGATACAGGGGGCGGGGAGCAGTACTTC
TRBJ2-7,TRBV6-2/TRBV6-3,TRBD2,NA,CASSYSLAVPYEQYF,TGTGCCAGCAGTTACTCCCTAGCGGTCCCCTACGAGCAGTACTTC
TRBJ1-2,TRBV27,NA,NA,CASSSFRADGYTF,TGTGCCAGCAGTTCCTTTCGCGCGGATGGCTACACCTTC
TRBJ2-7,TRBV27,NA,NA,CASRESGQDEQYF,TGTGCCAGCAGAGAATCGGGACAAGACGAGCAGTACTTC